The rows below give T cell receptor beta chains drawn from one sample of a study of blood T cells in healthy people across ages. TCRdb processed the 5' RACE reads anew with MiXCR; each CDR3 protein has one entry. Among 700,000 to 800,000 distinct CDR3 sequences, roughly 45% were seen once, and the ten largest hold 20% to 25%. Sequenced sample: blood. These TCRs come from a woman aged 55-69 years in good health. CDR3s include the opening cysteine and the closing phenylalanine or tryptophan. The D gene is left open where the match is weak. Clone size is shown for a subset of rows, as once, few, many or a class of expanded clone.

cdr3_length	clone_size	d_call	v_call	j_call	cdr3_aa	cdr3_nt
15	many	.	TRBV7-2	TRBJ2-5	CASSLVPSPEGTQYF	TGTGCCAGCAGCTTAGTCCCTAGCCCTGAAGGGACCCAGTACTTC
11	.	.	TRBV25-1	TRBJ1-2	CASAAVYGYTF	TGTGCCAGCGCCGCAGTCTATGGCTACACCTTC
17	few	TRBD1	TRBV6-2/TRBV6-3	TRBJ2-2	CASSLDRGWGNTGELFF	TGTGCCAGCAGCCTCGACAGGGGATGGGGGAACACCGGGGAGCTGTTTTTT
17	.	TRBD2	TRBV6-1	TRBJ2-5	CASSESPSGGARETQYF	TGTGCCAGCAGTGAATCCCCTAGCGGGGGGGCGAGAGAGACCCAGTACTTC
14	.	TRBD2	TRBV3-1	TRBJ2-2	CASTGGAYTGELFF	TGTGCCAGCACGGGAGGGGCGTACACCGGGGAGCTGTTTTTT
15	.	TRBD2	TRBV27	TRBJ2-1	CASSRGSGVGNEQFF	TGTGCCAGCAGTCGGGGTAGCGGGGTGGGCAATGAGCAGTTCTTC
16	.	TRBD2	TRBV4-3	TRBJ2-1	CASSLRTSGRGDEQFF	TGCGCCAGCAGCCTCCGGACTAGCGGGAGGGGGGATGAGCAGTTCTTC
16	.	TRBD2	TRBV7-2	TRBJ2-7	CASSFDSGGTLPTQYF	TGTGCCAGCAGCTTCGATAGCGGGGGGACCCTCCCAACCCAGTACTTC
17	.	.	TRBV28	TRBJ2-7	CASSLSPVRATYNEQYF	TGTGCCAGCAGTTTATCGCCCGTGAGGGCCACCTACAATGAGCAGTACTTC
15	.	TRBD1	TRBV27	TRBJ2-1	CASSPSGGLWDEQFF	TGTGCCAGCAGTCCGTCAGGGGGCCTGTGGGATGAGCAGTTCTTC
13	few	.	TRBV4-1	TRBJ1-5	CASSLEVVQPQHF	TGCGCCAGCAGCCTGGAGGTGGTTCAGCCCCAGCATTTT
14	.	.	TRBV6-2/TRBV6-3	TRBJ1-5	CASSNPGGFQPQHF	TGTGCCAGCAGTAACCCGGGTGGGTTTCAGCCCCAGCATTTT
15	few	.	TRBV7-6	TRBJ1-6	CASSPGRTANSPLHF	TGTGCCAGCAGCCCAGGCAGGACAGCTAATTCACCCCTCCACTTT
15	.	TRBD1	TRBV9	TRBJ1-6	CASSAQAGGSSPLHF	TGTGCCAGCAGCGCCCAGGCAGGGGGCAGTTCACCCCTCCACTTT
13	.	.	TRBV12-3/TRBV12-4	TRBJ2-3	CASSPSESNTQYF	TGTGCCAGCAGTCCCTCAGAATCAAATACGCAGTATTTT
14	.	.	TRBV20-1	TRBJ2-7	CSARVEGHSYEQYF	TGCAGTGCTAGAGTTGAGGGGCACTCCTACGAGCAGTACTTC
15	few	.	TRBV9	TRBJ1-4	CASSGAGSQNEKLFF	TGTGCCAGCAGCGGGGCAGGTTCCCAGAATGAAAAACTGTTTTTT
15	few	TRBD2	TRBV4-2	TRBJ2-7	CASSQGSSGSAEQYF	TGTGCCAGCAGCCAAGGGAGTAGCGGGAGTGCCGAGCAGTACTTC
16	few	TRBD2	TRBV7-2	TRBJ2-1	CASSSTSGGTYNEQFF	TGTGCCAGCAGCTCCACTAGCGGGGGGACCTACAATGAGCAGTTCTTC
16	.	.	TRBV15	TRBJ2-1	CATSRGGTVTYNEQFF	TGTGCCACCAGCAGAGGAGGGACGGTAACTTACAATGAGCAGTTCTTC
13	many	.	TRBV12-3/TRBV12-4	TRBJ2-3	CASSQADVDTQYF	TGTGCCAGTTCCCAAGCGGACGTAGATACGCAGTATTTT
15	.	TRBD1	TRBV27	TRBJ2-7	CASSWAGGFSYEQYF	TGTGCCAGCAGTTGGGCAGGGGGCTTCTCCTACGAGCAGTACTTC
17	.	TRBD1	TRBV7-3	TRBJ2-7	CASSLMDPGTGAYEQYF	TGTGCCAGCAGCTTAATGGACCCCGGGACAGGAGCCTACGAGCAGTACTTC
16	.	TRBD1	TRBV5-1	TRBJ1-4	CASSFQGELGNEKLFF	TGCGCCAGCAGCTTCCAGGGGGAGCTTGGCAATGAAAAACTGTTTTTT
19	.	TRBD1	TRBV3-1	TRBJ1-1	CASSQDPLELTGVNTEAFF	TGTGCCAGCAGCCAAGACCCTTTAGAGCTGACAGGGGTGAACACTGAAGCTTTCTTT
11	many	.	TRBV6-2/TRBV6-3	TRBJ2-1	CATTRGNEQFF	TGTGCCACCACAAGGGGGAATGAGCAGTTCTTC
13	.	.	TRBV7-3	TRBJ2-3	CASSLKSTDTQYF	TGTGCCAGCAGCTTAAAGAGCACAGATACGCAGTATTTT
18	.	TRBD2	TRBV5-1	TRBJ2-6	CARSLGTSGSAGANVLTF	TGCGCCCGCAGCTTAGGGACTAGCGGGAGTGCTGGGGCCAACGTCCTGACTTTC
14	.	TRBD1	TRBV7-9	TRBJ2-7	CASSARDSPYEQYF	TGTGCCAGCAGCGCCCGGGACAGTCCCTACGAGCAGTACTTC
14	many	.	TRBV2	TRBJ1-6	CASSEGDTNSPLHF	TGTGCCAGCAGTGAAGGTGACACCAATTCACCCCTCCACTTT
14	.	TRBD2	TRBV6-2/TRBV6-3	TRBJ2-5	CASQTSGTVETQYF	TGTGCCAGCCAGACTAGCGGGACTGTAGAGACCCAGTACTTC
14	.	.	TRBV21-1	TRBJ2-7	CASNPGPKTYEQYF	TGTGCCAGCAATCCGGGACCGAAGACCTACGAGCAGTACTTC
15	few	.	TRBV7-3	TRBJ2-3	CASSLGGSRTDTQYF	TGTGCCAGCAGCTTAGGCGGTTCCCGCACAGATACGCAGTATTTT
14	.	.	TRBV20-1	TRBJ2-2	CSASRGVNTGELFF	TGCAGTGCTAGCAGGGGGGTGAACACCGGGGAGCTGTTTTTT
15	.	TRBD1	TRBV7-8	TRBJ1-4	CASSLRTGLNEKLFF	TGTGCCAGCAGCCTACGGACAGGACTTAATGAAAAACTGTTTTTT
13	many	.	TRBV20-1	TRBJ2-7	CSAARLDSYEQYF	TGCAGTGCGGCGAGACTGGACTCCTACGAGCAGTACTTC
15	few	.	TRBV5-4	TRBJ2-3	CASSSGFASTDTQYF	TGTGCCAGCAGTTCCGGTTTTGCGAGCACAGATACGCAGTATTTT
14	.	TRBD2	TRBV4-1	TRBJ2-7	CASSSGAGGYEQYF	TGCGCCAGCAGCTCGGGAGCGGGAGGGTACGAGCAGTACTTC
15	.	.	TRBV20-1	TRBJ1-1	CSAPRLDRMNTEAFF	TGCAGTGCTCCTCGATTGGACAGAATGAACACTGAAGCTTTCTTT